The 19 T cell receptor beta chains below all came from one sample that was sequenced in a study of cytomegalovirus exposure and HLA in healthy donors. The PCR made use of 60 Vbeta and 13 Jbeta primers. TCRdb keeps only in-frame clones here, not all; method: immunoSEQ multiplex PCR. The table shows 130,000 or so clones, with 73% occurring only once. The sample comprised PBMCs. The receptors were gathered from a woman aged 35 to 49 in good health and CMV-seropositive.

This clone was observed a handful of times. The chain joins TRBV7-3 to TRBJ2-1; TRBD2 matches 8 bases. J gave up 8 bases and V 0 bases, and 6 bases lay outside the gene matches. The germline V gene has CDR1 SGHTA and CDR2 FQGTGA. CDR3 length: 15 amino acids. The CDR3 DNA is TGTGCCAGCAGCTTAACGTCGGGCGGGGGGCATGAGCAGTTCTTC. Amino acids: CASSLTSGGGHEQFF.

The J gene is TRBJ2-4, the V gene TRBV19; a weak D match, TRBD2 (6 bases). Germline CDR1 reads LNHDA; CDR2 reads SQIVND (reference sequence). V lost 2 bases and J 4 bases, leaving 12 bases between the germline ends. The CDR3 sequence is 15 residues long. DNA for the CDR3: TGTGCCAGTAGTATATTGGGGGGACTGAAAAACATTCAGTACTTC. It specifies CASSILGGLKNIQYF.

This clone showed up just a few times. The V gene is TRBV27, the J gene TRBJ2-1; D is unclear. V lost 6 bases and J lost 4, with 4 bases in between. The CDR3 runs to 11 residues. Germline V gene lookup returns CDR1 MNHEY and CDR2 SMNVEV (reference sequence). The CDR3 DNA follows: TGTGCCAGCAGAACTTACAATGAGCAGTTCTTC. Translating gives CASRTYNEQFF.

The chain employs TRBV18 and TRBJ1-1; tentatively, D is TRBD1 (6 bases). The germline V gene has CDR1 KGHSH and CDR2 LQKENI. The CDR3 has 17 residues. V lost 1 base, J lost 0 bases, and 15 bases lay in between. The CDR3 nucleotides are TGTGCCAGCTCACCACTTAGACAGGAGCACATGAACACTGAAGCTTTCTTT. It codes for CASSPLRQEHMNTEAFF.

The J gene is TRBJ1-2, the V gene TRBV5-1; D remains unclear. The germline V gene has CDR1 SGHRS and CDR2 YFSETQ. The V and J ends lost 0 bases and 2 bases respectively, with 8 bases between them. The CDR3 loop spans 14 amino acids. CDR3 residues: CASSLAGLNYGYTF. The CDR3 DNA reads as TGCGCCAGCAGCTTGGCCGGACTGAACTATGGCTACACCTTC. Variable domain in full (rest from reference TRBV5-1 and TRBJ1-2): KAGVTQTPRYLIKTRGQQVTLSCSPISGHRSVSWYQQTPGQGLQFLFEYFSETQRNKGNFPGRFSGRQFSNSRSEMNVSTLELGDSALYLCASSLAGLNYGYTFGSGTRLTVV.

This chain uses TRBV14 with TRBJ1-1, with a possible D match to TRBD1 (6 bases). CDR1 is SGHDN and CDR2 is FVKESK in the germline V gene. Trimming pared 6 bases from V and 6 bases from J, leaving 14 bases between. This CDR3 is 13 amino acids long. In DNA form, the CDR3 reads TGTGCCAGCAGTGGACAGAGGGGATCTGAAGCTTTCTTT. Its protein is CASSGQRGSEAFF. Full variable domain (outside the CDR3, taken from reference TRBV14 and TRBJ1-1): EAGVTQFPSHSVIEKGQTVTLRCDPISGHDNLYWYRRVMGKEIKFLLHFVKESKQDESGMPNNRFLAERTGGTYSTLKVQPAELEDSGVYFCASSGQRGSEAFFGQGTRLTVV.

V is TRBV4-1 and J is TRBJ1-6, with D perhaps matching TRBD1 (6 bases). The ends were cut back, 1 base at V and 5 bases at J, with 9 bases in the middle. CDR1 and CDR2 from the germline V gene are MGHRA and YSYEKL. This CDR3 region has 15 residues. The CDR3 spells CASSQGPGDNSPLHF. CDR3 coding DNA: TGCGCCAGCAGCCAAGGTCCAGGGGATAATTCACCCCTCCACTTT.

The genes are TRBV2 and TRBJ2-7; 8 bases are shared with TRBD1. The CDR3 has 15 amino acids. Per the germline V gene, CDR1 is SNHLY and CDR2 is FYNNEI. V shed 6 bases and J 9 bases; nucleotides not matched to a gene: 16. This CDR3 is CASRTQGQVDPGQYF. CDR3 in DNA: TGTGCCAGCAGGACACAGGGACAGGTGGATCCAGGGCAGTACTTC.

This chain joins TRBV6-5 and TRBJ2-1; D is perhaps TRBD2 (5 bases). The CDR3 totals 14 residues. V gave up 4 bases and J gave up 7 bases, with 14 bases separating them. Germline V CDR1 and CDR2: MNHEY, SVGAGI. Written as DNA, the CDR3 is TGTGCCAGCAGTTCACTGGACTTTATTAATGAGCAGTTCTTC. This sequence encodes CASSSLDFINEQFF.

The V gene is TRBV11-2, the J gene TRBJ2-1, with D possibly matching TRBD1 (5 bases). Trimming took off 5 bases at V and 7 bases at J, with 18 bases between the two ends. The CDR3 loop spans 15 amino acids. CDR1 and CDR2 from the germline V gene are SGHAT and FQNNGV. Here the CDR3 DNA reads TGTGCCAGCAGCCAAAGGGGCGAGCAGAGAAATGAGCAGTTCTTC. It specifies CASSQRGEQRNEQFF. The whole variable domain, remainder taken from reference TRBV11-2 and TRBJ2-1, is EAGVAQSPRYKIIEKRQSVAFWCNPISGHATLYWYQQILGQGPKLLIQFQNNGVVDDSQLPKDRFSAERLKGVDSTLKIQPAKLEDSAVYLCASSQRGEQRNEQFFGPGTRLTVL.

The rearrangement joins TRBV7-2 to TRBJ1-2, with D possibly matching TRBD1 (6 bases). CDR1 and CDR2 (germline): SGHTA, FQGNSA. This CDR3 spans 15 amino acids. The V and J ends lost 2 bases and 8 bases respectively, with 18 bases between them. The chain's CDR3 is CASSLPQDRTRGYTF. CDR3 nucleotides: TGTGCCAGCAGCTTACCACAAGACAGGACGCGGGGCTACACCTTC.

The CDR3 nucleotides read TGTGCCAGCAGCACCCGAGGGACAGGGGGTGAAAAACTGTTTTTT. Translated: CASSTRGTGGEKLFF. The chain has TRBV28 and TRBJ1-4, with TRBD1 identical over 11 bases. With V trimmed by 6 bases and J by 7 bases, 7 bases remained unmatched. The CDR3 contains 15 residues. In germline, CDR1 is MDHEN, CDR2 SYDVKM.

J is TRBJ2-5 and V is TRBV19; 8 bases agree with TRBD1. The last part of the DNA fits TRBJ2-7 better; the J call may be wrong. Germline-derived CDR1 and CDR2 are LNHDA and SQIVND (reference sequence). The CDR3 covers 13 residues. CDR3 residues: CASMGDRQFEQYF. The CDR3, as DNA: TGTGCCAGTATGGGGGACAGGCAGTTCGAGCAGTACTTC.

The V call is TRBV11-3, the J call TRBJ2-7; 8 bases agree with TRBD2. The CDR3 has 14 amino acids. Germline trimming cut 3 bases from V and 5 bases from J; bases unmatched to any gene: 6. Germline assignment: CDR1 SGHNT and CDR2 YENEEA. The CDR3 spells CASSLGSGTDEQYF. In DNA form, the CDR3 reads TGTGCCAGCAGCTTGGGTAGCGGGACCGACGAGCAGTACTTC.

The table lists this clone with a few counts. V and J are TRBV6-1 and TRBJ1-5; tentative D call: TRBD1 (6 bases). This CDR3 has 15 amino acids. Germline V gene sequence: CDR1 MNHNS, CDR2 SASEGT. V was pared by 5 bases and J by 2 bases, with 13 bases between. CDR3 nucleotide sequence: TGTGCCAGCAGTTCCAGGGGTTCGGGCAATCAGCCCCAGCATTTT. It encodes CASSSRGSGNQPQHF.

This clone was counted between two and nine times. This chain joins TRBV2 and TRBJ2-7; perhaps TRBD2 as D (6 bases). CDR1 and CDR2 from the germline V gene are SNHLY and FYNNEI. This CDR3 has 19 amino acids. V was cut by 6 bases and J by 7 bases, with 34 bases left in between. The CDR3 nucleotides are TGTGCCAGCAGCGGCGACCCCCGTCGGTTAGCGGAAGTTCCTAGTGAGCAGTACTTC. Its translation is CASSGDPRRLAEVPSEQYF.

The V and J genes are TRBV18 and TRBJ2-7; 11 nucleotides match TRBD1. Germline values: CDR1 KGHSH, CDR2 LQKENI. The V and J ends lost 5 bases and 3 bases, in that order; junction bases with no gene match: 3. The CDR3 covers 14 residues. CDR3 in DNA: TGTGCCAGCTCAGCCGGGACAGGGGGCTACGAGCAGTACTTC. As protein: CASSAGTGGYEQYF.

V usage is TRBV6-1 and J usage is TRBJ1-1; TRBD1 might be the D (6 bases). The V gene lost 6 bases and the J gene lost 3 bases, with 14 bases spanning the gap. The germline V gene encodes CDR1 MNHNS and CDR2 SASEGT. This CDR3 has 14 residues. CDR3 protein: CASSIQGSHTEAFF. The CDR3 DNA reads as TGTGCCAGCAGCATACAGGGTTCTCACACTGAAGCTTTCTTT.

The chain links TRBV27 to TRBJ2-1; 9 bases match TRBD2. With 8 bases clipped from V and 4 bases from J, the junction kept 9 bases outside the gene matches. Germline lookup yields CDR1 MNHEY and CDR2 SMNVEV (reference sequence). This CDR3 is built from 15 residues. The CDR3 DNA follows: TGTGCCAGCTCAACCGGGACTAGCTATTACAATGAGCAGTTCTTC. It specifies CASSTGTSYYNEQFF.